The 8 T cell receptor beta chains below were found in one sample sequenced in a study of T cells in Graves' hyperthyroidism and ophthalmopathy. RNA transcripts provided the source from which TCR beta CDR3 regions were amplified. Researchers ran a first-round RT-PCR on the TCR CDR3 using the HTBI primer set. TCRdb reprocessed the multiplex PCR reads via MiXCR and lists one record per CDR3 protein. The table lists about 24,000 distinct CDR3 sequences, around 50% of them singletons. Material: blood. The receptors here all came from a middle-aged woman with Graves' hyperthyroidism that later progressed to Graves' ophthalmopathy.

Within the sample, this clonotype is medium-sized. CDR3 sequence reads: CASSELAEYEQYF. The CDR3 DNA reads as TGTGCCAGCAGTGAACTAGCGGAGTACGAGCAGTACTTC. The rearrangement uses TRBV6-1 and TRBJ2-7, with TRBD2 identical over 7 bases. J lost 4 bases, V lost 2 bases, and 2 bases had no gene match. CDR1 MNHNS and CDR2 SASEGT come from the germline V gene. CDR3 length: 13 residues.

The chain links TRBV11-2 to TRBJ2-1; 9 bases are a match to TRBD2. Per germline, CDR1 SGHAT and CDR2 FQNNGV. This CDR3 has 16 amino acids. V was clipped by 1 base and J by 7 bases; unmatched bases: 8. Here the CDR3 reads CASSLARAGGRNEQFF. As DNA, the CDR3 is TGTGCCAGCAGCTTAGCTCGAGCGGGAGGTCGGAATGAGCAGTTCTTC.

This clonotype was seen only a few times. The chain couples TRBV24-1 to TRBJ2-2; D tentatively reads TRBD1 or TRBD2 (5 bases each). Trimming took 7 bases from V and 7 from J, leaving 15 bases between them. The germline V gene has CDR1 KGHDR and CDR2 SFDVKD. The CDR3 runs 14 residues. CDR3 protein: CATSSVREIGELFF. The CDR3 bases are TGTGCCACCAGCTCCGTCAGGGAGATCGGGGAGCTGTTTTTT.

The CDR3 DNA sequence: TGCAGTGCCAAAAAAAGGGGGGCAGATACGCAGTATTTT. This gives the protein CSAKKRGADTQYF. The chain has TRBV20-1 and TRBJ2-3; D is perhaps TRBD1 or TRBD2 (6 bases each). Germline CDR1 DFQATT, CDR2 SNEGSKA (reference sequence). The CDR3 has 13 amino acids. Trimming pared 6 bases from V and 4 bases from J, leaving 14 bases between.

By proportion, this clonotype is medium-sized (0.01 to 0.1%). CDR3 amino acids: CASSQGQGMDTQYF. In DNA, the CDR3 is TGTGCCAGCAGTCAGGGACAGGGGATGGATACGCAGTATTTT. The genes are TRBV2 and TRBJ2-3, with TRBD1 matching 10 bases. The CDR3 runs to 14 residues. The germline V gene encodes CDR1 SNHLY and CDR2 FYNNEI. V shed 5 bases, J shed 6 bases, and the junction held 5 bases outside the gene matches.

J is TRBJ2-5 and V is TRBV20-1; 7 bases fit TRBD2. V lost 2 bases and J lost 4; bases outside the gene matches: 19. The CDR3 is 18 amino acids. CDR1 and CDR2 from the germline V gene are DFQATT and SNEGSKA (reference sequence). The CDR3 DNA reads TGCAGTGCTAGATCCCCCCGGCTGGGGGAGGGCCCTCGAGAGACCCAGTACTTC. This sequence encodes CSARSPRLGEGPRETQYF.

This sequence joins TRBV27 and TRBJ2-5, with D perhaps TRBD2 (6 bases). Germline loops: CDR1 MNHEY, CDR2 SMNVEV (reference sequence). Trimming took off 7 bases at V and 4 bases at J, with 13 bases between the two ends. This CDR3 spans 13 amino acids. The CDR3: CASKLGAGETQYF. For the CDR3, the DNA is TGTGCCAGCAAATTGGGAGCGGGAGAGACCCAGTACTTC.

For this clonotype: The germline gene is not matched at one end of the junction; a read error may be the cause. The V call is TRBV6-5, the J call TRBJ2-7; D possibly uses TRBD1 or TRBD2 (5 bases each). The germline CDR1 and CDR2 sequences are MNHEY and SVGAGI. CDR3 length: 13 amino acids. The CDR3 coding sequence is TGTGCCAGCTCGAAGGGGACGGCCTACGAGCAGAACTTC. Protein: CASSKGTAYEQNF.